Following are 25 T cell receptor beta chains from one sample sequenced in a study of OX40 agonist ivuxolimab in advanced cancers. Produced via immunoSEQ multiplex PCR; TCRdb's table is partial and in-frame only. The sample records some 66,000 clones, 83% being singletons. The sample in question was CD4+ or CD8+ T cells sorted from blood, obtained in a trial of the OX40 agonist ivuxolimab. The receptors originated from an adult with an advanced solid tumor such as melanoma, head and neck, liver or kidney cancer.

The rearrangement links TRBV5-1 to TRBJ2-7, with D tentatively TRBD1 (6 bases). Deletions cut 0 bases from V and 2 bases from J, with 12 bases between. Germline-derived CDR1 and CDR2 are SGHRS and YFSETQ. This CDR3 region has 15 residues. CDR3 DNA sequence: TGCGCCAGCAGCTTGGCCGGACAGACTACCTACGAGCAGTACTTC. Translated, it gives CASSLAGQTTYEQYF.

Written as DNA, the CDR3 is TGTGCCAGCAGGTTACAGGGGGCTGACTACGAGCAGTACTTC. It yields the protein CASRLQGADYEQYF. The rearrangement links TRBV6-1 to TRBJ2-7; TRBD1 matches at 9 bases. J lost 3 bases, V lost 6 bases, and 6 bases had no gene match. The CDR3 has 14 amino acids. CDR1 and CDR2 (germline): MNHNS, SASEGT.

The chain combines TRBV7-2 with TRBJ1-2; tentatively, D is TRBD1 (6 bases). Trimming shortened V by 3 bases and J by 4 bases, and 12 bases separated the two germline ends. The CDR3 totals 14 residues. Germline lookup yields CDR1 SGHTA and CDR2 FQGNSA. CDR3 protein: CASSFRGRTYGYTF. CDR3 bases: TGTGCCAGCAGCTTTAGGGGGAGAACCTATGGCTACACCTTC. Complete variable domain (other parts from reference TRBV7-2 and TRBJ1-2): GAGVSQSPSNKVTEKGKDVELRCDPISGHTALYWYRQSLGQGLEFLIYFQGNSAPDKSGLPSDRFSAERTGGSVSTLTIQRTQQEDSAVYLCASSFRGRTYGYTFGSGTRLTVV.

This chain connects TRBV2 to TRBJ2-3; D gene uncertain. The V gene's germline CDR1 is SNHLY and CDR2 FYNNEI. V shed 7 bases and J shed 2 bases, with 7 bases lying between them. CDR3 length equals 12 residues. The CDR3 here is CASTQVTDTQYF. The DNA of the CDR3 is TGTGCCAGCACCCAGGTCACAGATACGCAGTATTTT.

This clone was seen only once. Written as DNA, the CDR3 is TGTGCCAGCAGCCGTACATCCACAGTAAACTATGGCTACACCTTC. It codes for CASSRTSTVNYGYTF. The chain is built from TRBV7-9 and TRBJ1-2; D is unclear. The CDR3 has 15 residues. Trimming stripped 5 bases from V and 2 bases from J, with 15 bases between. Germline V lookup: CDR1 SEHNR, CDR2 FQNEAQ (reference sequence).

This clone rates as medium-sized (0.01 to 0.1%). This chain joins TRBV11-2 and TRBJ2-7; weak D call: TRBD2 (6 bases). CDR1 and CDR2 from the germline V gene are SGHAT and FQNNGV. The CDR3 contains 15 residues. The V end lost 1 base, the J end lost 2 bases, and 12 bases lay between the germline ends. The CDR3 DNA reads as TGTGCCAGCAGCTTAGGGCCTAGCGAAACCTACGAGCAGTACTTC. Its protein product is CASSLGPSETYEQYF.

CDR3 loop: CASSSSGSVDEQYF. The DNA for the CDR3 is TGTGCCAGCAGTTCCAGCGGGAGTGTGGACGAGCAGTACTTC. The chain carries TRBV7-9 and TRBJ2-7, with 8 bases matching TRBD2. Germline V gene sequence: CDR1 SEHNR, CDR2 FQNEAQ (reference sequence). Losses at the gene ends were 6 bases for V and 5 bases for J; bases not matched to a gene: 9. The CDR3 covers 14 residues.

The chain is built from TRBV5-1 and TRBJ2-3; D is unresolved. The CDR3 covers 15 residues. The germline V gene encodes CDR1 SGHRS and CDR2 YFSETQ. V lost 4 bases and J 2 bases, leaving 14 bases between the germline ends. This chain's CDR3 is CASSPQTTNTDTQYF. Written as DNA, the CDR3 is TGCGCCAGCAGCCCCCAGACAACCAACACAGATACGCAGTATTTT. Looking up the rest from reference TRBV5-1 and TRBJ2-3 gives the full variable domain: KAGVTQTPRYLIKTRGQQVTLSCSPISGHRSVSWYQQTPGQGLQFLFEYFSETQRNKGNFPGRFSGRQFSNSRSEMNVSTLELGDSALYLCASSPQTTNTDTQYFGPGTRLTVL.

In DNA form, the CDR3 reads TGTGCCGGGGGGGCGACCACCGGGGAGCTGTTTTTT. This encodes CAGGATTGELFF. The chain carries TRBV6-6 and TRBJ2-2; possible D gene TRBD2, 7 bases. This CDR3 spans 12 amino acids. V lost 11 bases to trimming and J lost 4 bases, with 11 bases between them. In germline, CDR1 is MNHNY, CDR2 SVGAGI (reference sequence).

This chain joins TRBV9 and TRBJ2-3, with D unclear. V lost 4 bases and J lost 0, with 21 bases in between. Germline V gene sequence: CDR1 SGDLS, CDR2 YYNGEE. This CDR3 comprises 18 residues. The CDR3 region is CASSTNPVSPTSTDTQYF. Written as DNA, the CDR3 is TGTGCCAGCAGCACTAACCCAGTATCACCGACTAGCACAGATACGCAGTATTTT.

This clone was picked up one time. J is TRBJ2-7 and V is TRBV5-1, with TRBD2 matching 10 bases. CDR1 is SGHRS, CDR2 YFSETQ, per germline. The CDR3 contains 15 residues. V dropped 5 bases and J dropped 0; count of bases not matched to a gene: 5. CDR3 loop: CASRASGSSSYEQYF. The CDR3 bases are TGCGCCAGCAGGGCTAGCGGGAGTAGCTCCTACGAGCAGTACTTC.

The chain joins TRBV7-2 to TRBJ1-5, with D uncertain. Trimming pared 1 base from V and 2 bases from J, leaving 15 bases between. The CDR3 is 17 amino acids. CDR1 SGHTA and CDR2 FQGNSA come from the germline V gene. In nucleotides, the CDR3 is TGTGCCAGCAGCTTAGGTGACCCGGGGATGGGCAATCAGCCCCAGCATTTT. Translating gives CASSLGDPGMGNQPQHF.

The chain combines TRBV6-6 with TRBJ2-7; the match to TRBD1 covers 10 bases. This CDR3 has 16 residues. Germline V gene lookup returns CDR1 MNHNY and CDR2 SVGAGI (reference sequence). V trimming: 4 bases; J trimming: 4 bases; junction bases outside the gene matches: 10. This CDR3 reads CASSSTPGQGRYEQYF. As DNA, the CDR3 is TGTGCCAGCAGTTCGACCCCGGGACAGGGGCGGTACGAGCAGTACTTC.

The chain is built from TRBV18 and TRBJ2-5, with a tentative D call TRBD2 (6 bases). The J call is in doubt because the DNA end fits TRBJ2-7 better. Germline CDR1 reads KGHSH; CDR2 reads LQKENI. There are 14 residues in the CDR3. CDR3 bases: TGTGCCAGCTCACCACCACTAGCTGCTACCGAGCAGTACTTC. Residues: CASSPPLAATEQYF.

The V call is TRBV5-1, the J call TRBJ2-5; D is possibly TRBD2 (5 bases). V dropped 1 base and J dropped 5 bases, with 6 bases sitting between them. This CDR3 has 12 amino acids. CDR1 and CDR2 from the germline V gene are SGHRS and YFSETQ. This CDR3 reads CASSLQRETQYF. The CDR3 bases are TGCGCCAGCAGCTTGCAGCGGGAGACCCAGTACTTC.

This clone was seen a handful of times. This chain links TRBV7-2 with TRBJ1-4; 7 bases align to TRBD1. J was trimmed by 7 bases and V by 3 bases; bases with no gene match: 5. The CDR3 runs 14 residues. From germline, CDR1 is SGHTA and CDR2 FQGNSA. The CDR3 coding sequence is TGTGCCAGCAGCTTCACAGGGGAGGGTGAAAAACTGTTTTTT. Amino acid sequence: CASSFTGEGEKLFF.

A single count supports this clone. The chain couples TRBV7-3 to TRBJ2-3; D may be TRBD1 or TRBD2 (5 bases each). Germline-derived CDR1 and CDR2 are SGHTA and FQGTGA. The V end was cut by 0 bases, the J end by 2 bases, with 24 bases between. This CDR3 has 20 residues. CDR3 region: CASSLTVGAVAAGYTDTQYF. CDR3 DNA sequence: TGTGCCAGCAGCTTAACGGTTGGGGCCGTGGCGGCGGGTTACACAGATACGCAGTATTTT.

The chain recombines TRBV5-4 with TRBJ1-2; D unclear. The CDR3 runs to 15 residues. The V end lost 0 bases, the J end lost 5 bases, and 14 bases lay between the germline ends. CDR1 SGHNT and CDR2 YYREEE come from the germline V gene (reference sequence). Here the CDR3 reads CASSLVADLPYGYTF. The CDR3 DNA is TGTGCCAGCAGCTTGGTGGCGGACTTACCGTATGGCTACACCTTC.

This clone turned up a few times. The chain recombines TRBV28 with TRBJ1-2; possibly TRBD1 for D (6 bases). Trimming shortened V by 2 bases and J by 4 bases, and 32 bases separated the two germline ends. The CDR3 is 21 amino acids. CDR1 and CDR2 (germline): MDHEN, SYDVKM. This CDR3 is CASSLRRRGQGSGYASYGYTF. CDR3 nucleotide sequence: TGTGCCAGCAGTTTAAGGCGTCGGGGGCAGGGGTCTGGTTATGCCAGCTATGGCTACACCTTC.

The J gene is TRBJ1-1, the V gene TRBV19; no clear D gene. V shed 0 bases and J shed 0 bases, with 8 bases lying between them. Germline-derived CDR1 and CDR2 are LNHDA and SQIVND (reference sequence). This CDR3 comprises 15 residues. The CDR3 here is CASSIEGWMNTEAFF. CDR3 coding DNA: TGTGCCAGTAGTATAGAAGGTTGGATGAACACTGAAGCTTTCTTT.

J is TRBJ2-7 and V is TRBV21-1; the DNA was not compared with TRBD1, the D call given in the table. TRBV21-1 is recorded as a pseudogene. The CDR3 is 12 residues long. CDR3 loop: CASTEGGREQYF. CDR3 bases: TGTGCCAGCACCGAAGGGGGACGCGAGCAGTACTTC.

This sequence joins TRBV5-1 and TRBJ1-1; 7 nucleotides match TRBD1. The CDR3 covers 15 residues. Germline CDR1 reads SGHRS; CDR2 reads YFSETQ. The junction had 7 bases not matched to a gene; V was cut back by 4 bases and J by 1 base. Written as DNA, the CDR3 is TGCGCCAGCAGCCCTCGACAGGGAACGAACACTGAAGCTTTCTTT. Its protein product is CASSPRQGTNTEAFF.

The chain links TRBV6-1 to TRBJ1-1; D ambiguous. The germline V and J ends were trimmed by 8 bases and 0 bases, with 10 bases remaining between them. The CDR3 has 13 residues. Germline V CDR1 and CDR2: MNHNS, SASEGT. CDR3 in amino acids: CASLSSMNTEAFF. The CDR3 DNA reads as TGTGCCAGCTTATCCTCGATGAACACTGAAGCTTTCTTT.

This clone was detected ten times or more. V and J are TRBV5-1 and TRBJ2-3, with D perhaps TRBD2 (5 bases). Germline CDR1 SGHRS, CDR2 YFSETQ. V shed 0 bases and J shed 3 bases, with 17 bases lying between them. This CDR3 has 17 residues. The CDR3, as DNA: TGCGCCAGCAGCTTGGAAACTAGATCCCGCCCGACAGATACGCAGTATTTT. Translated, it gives CASSLETRSRPTDTQYF.

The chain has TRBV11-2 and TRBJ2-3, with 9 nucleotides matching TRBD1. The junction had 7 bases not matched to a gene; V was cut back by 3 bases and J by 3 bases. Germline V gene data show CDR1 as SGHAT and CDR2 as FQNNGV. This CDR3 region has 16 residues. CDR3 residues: CASSLGTGRVTDTQYF. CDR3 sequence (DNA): TGTGCCAGCAGCTTGGGGACAGGGCGCGTTACAGATACGCAGTATTTT.